This is a list of T cell receptor beta chains from one sample in a study of blood T cell repertoires in COVID-19. Libraries were prepared by immunoSEQ multiplex PCR; TCRdb keeps only in-frame clonotypes and omits some of them. The repertoire holds about 250,000 clones, with around nine tenths as singletons. The sequencing input was peripheral blood. Receptors originate from a man aged 25 to 40 with COVID-19, enrolled during active disease. Each CDR3 is given with its conserved first and last residue. Each record gives: J gene, CDR3 length, V gene, D gene, clone size, CDR3 DNA, CDR3 protein. D genes are given only for firm matches. Clone size, where shown, is once, few, many, or a class for clones that have expanded.

j_call: TRBJ1-2
cdr3_length: 15
v_call: TRBV7-9
d_call: TRBD1
clone_size: few
cdr3_nt: TGTGCCAGCAGCTTAGGACAGGGGGGTGACTATGGCTACACCTTC
cdr3_aa: CASSLGQGGDYGYTF

j_call: TRBJ2-1
cdr3_length: 17
v_call: TRBV3-1/TRBV3-2
d_call: TRBD2
clone_size: NA
cdr3_nt: TGTGCCAGCAGTCAAACCCTCGGGACTACGTCTGTGTATGAGCAGTTCTTC
cdr3_aa: CASSQTLGTTSVYEQFF

j_call: TRBJ2-1
cdr3_length: 15
v_call: TRBV6-5
d_call: NA
clone_size: NA
cdr3_nt: TGTGCCAGCAGTTACTCGATTGAGGCCTACAATGAGCAGTTCTTC
cdr3_aa: CASSYSIEAYNEQFF

j_call: TRBJ1-5
cdr3_length: 13
v_call: TRBV6-5
d_call: NA
clone_size: NA
cdr3_nt: TGTGCCAGCAGCAAGCCCCAGGGAGGTCCCCAGCATTTT
cdr3_aa: CASSKPQGGPQHF

j_call: TRBJ1-5
cdr3_length: 16
v_call: TRBV2
d_call: NA
clone_size: few
cdr3_nt: TGTGCCAGCAGCGGGACTGCAGCGGAGTCTGGAAAGCCCCAGCATTTT
cdr3_aa: CASSGTAAESGKPQHF

j_call: TRBJ1-2
cdr3_length: 16
v_call: TRBV13
d_call: NA
clone_size: NA
cdr3_nt: TGTGCCAGCAGCCCCCGTCGGGGTCATAACTCCTATGGCTACACCTTC
cdr3_aa: CASSPRRGHNSYGYTF

j_call: TRBJ1-2
cdr3_length: 14
v_call: TRBV10-3
d_call: TRBD1
clone_size: NA
cdr3_nt: TGTGCCATCAGGGAACAACAGGGGGCTGTTGGCTACACCTTC
cdr3_aa: CAIREQQGAVGYTF

j_call: TRBJ1-2
cdr3_length: 12
v_call: TRBV4-1
d_call: NA
clone_size: NA
cdr3_nt: TGCGCCAGCAGCCAGACTGGCTATGGCTACACCTTC
cdr3_aa: CASSQTGYGYTF

j_call: TRBJ2-7
cdr3_length: 15
v_call: TRBV7-9
d_call: TRBD1
clone_size: once
cdr3_nt: TGTGCCAGCAGCGTGCCGGGACAGGGGGCTTACGAGCAGTACTTC
cdr3_aa: CASSVPGQGAYEQYF

j_call: TRBJ1-4
cdr3_length: 16
v_call: TRBV5-1
d_call: TRBD1
clone_size: NA
cdr3_nt: TGCGCCAGCAGCCCGCGGGACAGGGACGTGGTTGAAAAACTGTTTTTT
cdr3_aa: CASSPRDRDVVEKLFF

j_call: TRBJ1-1
cdr3_length: 14
v_call: TRBV6-5
d_call: NA
clone_size: once
cdr3_nt: TGTGCCAGCAGTAGCGTCGAGGCGGACACTGAAGCTTTCTTT
cdr3_aa: CASSSVEADTEAFF

j_call: TRBJ2-7
cdr3_length: 14
v_call: TRBV30
d_call: NA
clone_size: NA
cdr3_nt: TGTGCCTGGAGTTCAGGGGCTATTGACCACCAGCAGTACTTC
cdr3_aa: CAWSSGAIDHQQYF

j_call: TRBJ1-6
cdr3_length: 19
v_call: TRBV11-3
d_call: NA
clone_size: NA
cdr3_nt: TGTGCCAGCAGCACGAAGGCGACAGGAGAAAGCTCCTATAATTCACCCCTCCACTTT
cdr3_aa: CASSTKATGESSYNSPLHF

j_call: TRBJ2-1
cdr3_length: 15
v_call: TRBV5-4
d_call: NA
clone_size: NA
cdr3_nt: TGTGCCAGCGGCTACCGGGGACTGGACTACAATGAGCAGTTCTTC
cdr3_aa: CASGYRGLDYNEQFF